These 25 T cell receptor beta chains were all obtained from the same sample, sequenced in a study of blood T cell repertoires in COVID-19. The data were produced by immunoSEQ multiplex PCR, yet TCRdb's version contains in-frame clones alone and is incomplete. Of about 35,000 clones in the sample, roughly 86% were seen once. Sequenced sample: peripheral blood. The source is a man older than 75 with active or convalescent COVID-19.

The J gene is TRBJ2-5, the V gene TRBV30; tentatively, D is TRBD2 (5 bases). Trimming took 2 bases from V and 9 from J, leaving 16 bases between them. The germline gives CDR1 GTSNPN, CDR2 SVGIG (reference sequence). The CDR3 covers 13 residues. DNA of the CDR3: TGTGCCTGGAGTCCTAGCCACCCCGGGGCCCAGTACTTC. Protein sequence: CAWSPSHPGAQYF.

This clone was detected a few times. The J gene is TRBJ2-1, the V gene TRBV5-1; no clear D. From germline, CDR1 is SGHRS and CDR2 YFSETQ. The CDR3 loop spans 11 amino acids. V was clipped by 5 bases and J by 5 bases, with 5 bases between them. The CDR3 sequence is CASRFDNEQFF. CDR3 DNA: TGCGCCAGCAGGTTCGACAATGAGCAGTTCTTC.

This clone was picked up a small number of times. The J gene is TRBJ2-1, the V gene TRBV4-2; the D gene is possibly TRBD1 (5 bases). This CDR3 contains 16 residues. Trimming removed 4 bases from V and 0 bases from J, with 13 bases in between. CDR1 is LGHNA and CDR2 is YNFKEQ in the germline V gene. The chain's CDR3 is CASSRQTGDSYNEQFF. For the CDR3, the DNA is TGTGCCAGCAGCCGACAAACAGGAGACTCCTACAATGAGCAGTTCTTC.

As regards this clone: The junction and the germline gene differ at one end; a read error may be behind it. This chain joins TRBV7-8 and TRBJ2-7; D ambiguous. Per the germline V gene, CDR1 is SGHVS and CDR2 is FQNEAQ. This CDR3 region has 12 residues. The DNA for the CDR3 is TGTGCCAGCAGCTCCCCAATTTACGAGCAATACTTC. This translates into CASSSPIYEQYF.

The chain uses TRBV28 and TRBJ1-6; 7 bases fit TRBD1. The V gene's germline CDR1 is MDHEN and CDR2 SYDVKM. After removal of 6 bases from V and 10 bases from J, the junction contained 6 bases not matched to a gene. CDR3 length: 13 amino acids. For the CDR3, the DNA is TGTGCCAGCAGGACGACAGGGCGCTCACCCCTCCACTTT. It is translated as CASRTTGRSPLHF.

This chain links TRBV6-2 or TRBV6-3 with TRBJ2-2; TRBD2 agrees at 8 bases. Trimming removed 6 bases from V and 4 bases from J; junction bases left unmatched: 4. Germline CDR1 MNHEY, CDR2 SVGEGT. The CDR3 length is 14 residues. CDR3 coding DNA: TGTGCCAGCAGCCGAAGCGGGAGCACCGGGGAGCTGTTTTTT. Translation: CASSRSGSTGELFF.

This clone was seen at least ten times. The chain is built from TRBV5-1 and TRBJ2-6; D may be TRBD1 (5 bases). Trimming left V 0 bases short and J 0 bases short, with 7 bases between. Germline CDR1 reads SGHRS; CDR2 reads YFSETQ. This CDR3 region has 16 residues. CDR3: CASSLGDSSGANVLTF. The CDR3 DNA follows: TGCGCCAGCAGCTTGGGTGACAGCTCTGGGGCCAACGTCCTGACTTTC.

The chain recombines TRBV12-3 or TRBV12-4 with TRBJ2-6; D gene uncertain. This CDR3 region has 12 residues. V was cut by 5 bases and J by 9 bases, with 8 bases left in between. DNA of the CDR3: TGTGCCAGCAGTCCCACAGACAACGTCCTGACTTTC. Its translation: CASSPTDNVLTF.

The chain recombines TRBV6-2 or TRBV6-3 with TRBJ1-1; possible D gene TRBD1, 5 bases. The CDR3 extends over 16 amino acids. Germline values: CDR1 MNHEY, CDR2 SVGEGT. Trimming pared 2 bases from V and 5 bases from J, leaving 18 bases between. CDR3 protein: CASSYLRGGGETEAFF. The CDR3 coding sequence is TGTGCCAGCAGTTACCTCCGGGGGGGAGGGGAGACTGAAGCTTTCTTT.

This clone was observed a single time. This rearrangement joins TRBV5-4 to TRBJ2-1, with a tentative D call TRBD2 (9 bases). The germline V and J ends were trimmed by 3 bases and 10 bases, with 35 bases remaining between them. The CDR3 extends over 20 amino acids. Germline-derived CDR1 and CDR2 are SGHNT and YYREEE (reference sequence). The CDR3 DNA is TGTGCCAGCAGCTCGGACAGGGCTCAAGCGGGAGGCCCCCGAGTGCGAGAGCAGTTCTTC. It is translated as CASSSDRAQAGGPRVREQFF.

The chain combines TRBV27 with TRBJ2-1; 8 nucleotides agree with TRBD2. From germline, CDR1 is MNHEY and CDR2 SMNVEV (reference sequence). The CDR3 loop spans 15 amino acids. V trimming: 4 bases; J trimming: 5 bases; junction bases outside the gene matches: 7. CDR3 bases: TGTGCCAGCAGTTGGAACGGGAGGGCCGACAATGAGCAGTTCTTC. Its protein product is CASSWNGRADNEQFF.

The chain recombines TRBV11-2 with TRBJ2-7; 8 bases agree with TRBD1. CDR1 and CDR2 (germline): SGHAT, FQNNGV. V was clipped by 5 bases and J by 3 bases; unmatched bases: 9. The CDR3 contains 15 residues. CDR3: CASSRTIDRGYEQYF. For the CDR3, the DNA is TGTGCCAGCAGCCGGACCATTGACAGGGGCTACGAGCAGTACTTC. The full variable domain, rest sourced from reference TRBV11-2 and TRBJ2-7, is EAGVAQSPRYKIIEKRQSVAFWCNPISGHATLYWYQQILGQGPKLLIQFQNNGVVDDSQLPKDRFSAERLKGVDSTLKIQPAKLEDSAVYLCASSRTIDRGYEQYFGPGTRLTVT.

The chain couples TRBV30 to TRBJ2-5; D call uncertain. The V gene lost 2 bases and the J gene lost 5 bases, with 12 bases spanning the gap. Germline V gives CDR1 GTSNPN, CDR2 SVGIG (reference sequence). The CDR3 sequence is 13 residues long. Here the CDR3 reads CAWSRGAKETQYF. In DNA form, the CDR3 reads TGTGCCTGGAGTCGCGGAGCAAAGGAGACCCAGTACTTC. Full variable domain (rest looked up from reference TRBV30 and TRBJ2-5): SQTIHQWPATLVQPVGSPLSLECTVEGTSNPNLYWYRQAAGRGLQLLFYSVGIGQISSEVPQNLSASRPQDRQFILSSKKLLLSDSGFYLCAWSRGAKETQYFGPGTRLLVL.

V and J are TRBV28 and TRBJ1-5; D unclear. Trimming stripped 10 bases from V and 2 bases from J, with 12 bases between. Germline V CDR1 and CDR2: MDHEN, SYDVKM. The CDR3 contains 13 residues. The CDR3 protein is CAIKAKGNQPQHF. In nucleotides, the CDR3 is TGTGCCATCAAAGCGAAGGGCAATCAGCCCCAGCATTTT.

The table lists this clone with a count of one. As DNA, the CDR3 is TGTGCCAGCAGCCAGGGAGGCCCCACAGATACGCAGTATTTT. Residues: CASSQGGPTDTQYF. V is TRBV13 and J is TRBJ2-3; maybe TRBD2 (6 bases). Trimming stripped 5 bases from V and 2 bases from J, with 11 bases between. The CDR3 covers 14 residues. From germline, CDR1 is PRHDT and CDR2 FYEKMQ (reference sequence).

A few counts support this clone. V is TRBV5-4 and J is TRBJ1-4; TRBD1 might be the D (6 bases). Per germline, CDR1 SGHNT and CDR2 YYREEE (reference sequence). The germline V and J ends were trimmed by 4 bases and 4 bases, with 14 bases remaining between them. The CDR3 runs 15 residues. The CDR3 coding sequence is TGTGCCAGCAGCCCCAACAGGGCCCTTAATGAAAAACTGTTTTTT. This sequence encodes CASSPNRALNEKLFF.

This chain links TRBV19 with TRBJ2-5; D call uncertain. CDR3 length: 13 residues. V lost 4 bases, J lost 1 base, and 7 bases lay in between. The germline V gene has CDR1 LNHDA and CDR2 SQIVND (reference sequence). CDR3 DNA: TGTGCCAGTAGTAAGGCGGCCCAAGAGACCCAGTACTTC. This translates into CASSKAAQETQYF.

This clone was seen a handful of times. The chain couples TRBV7-9 to TRBJ2-3, with 7 bases matching TRBD2. The trim removed 1 base at V and 6 bases at J, leaving 4 bases unmatched. This CDR3 region has 14 residues. Per germline, CDR1 SEHNR and CDR2 FQNEAQ (reference sequence). CDR3 residues: CASSLDGRRDTQYF. For the CDR3, the DNA is TGTGCCAGCAGCTTAGACGGGAGGAGGGATACGCAGTATTTT. The full variable domain, its missing parts supplied by reference TRBV7-9 and TRBJ2-3, is DTGVSQNPRHKITKRGQNVTFRCDPISEHNRLYWYRQTLGQGPEFLTYFQNEAQLEKSRLLSDRFSAERPKGSFSTLEIQRTEQGDSAMYLCASSLDGRRDTQYFGPGTRLTVL.

V usage is TRBV28 and J usage is TRBJ2-5; TRBD2 agrees at 14 bases. This CDR3 spans 18 amino acids. Germline V gene data show CDR1 as MDHEN and CDR2 as SYDVKM. V lost 3 bases to trimming and J lost 2 bases; unmatched junction nucleotides: 8. The CDR3 DNA sequence: TGTGCCAGCAGTTTCCGGCTGGGACTAGCGGGAGAGCAAGAGACCCAGTACTTC. It yields the protein CASSFRLGLAGEQETQYF.

The chain uses TRBV14 and TRBJ2-6; 10 nucleotides agree with TRBD2. Germline V CDR1 and CDR2: SGHDN, FVKESK. Trimming removed 0 bases from V and 2 bases from J; junction bases left unmatched: 4. This CDR3 contains 18 residues. The chain's CDR3 is CASSQEISGRTGANVLTF. DNA of the CDR3: TGTGCCAGCAGCCAAGAGATTAGCGGGAGGACTGGGGCCAACGTCCTGACTTTC.

This chain joins TRBV18 and TRBJ2-1, with 7 bases lining up with TRBD1. Germline values: CDR1 KGHSH, CDR2 LQKENI. The J segment lost 2 bases and the V segment lost 5 bases, leaving 0 bases of the junction unmatched. The CDR3 covers 13 residues. The CDR3 here is CASSTGAYNEQFF. In DNA form, the CDR3 reads TGTGCCAGCTCAACAGGGGCCTACAATGAGCAGTTCTTC.

This clone was seen a single time. This chain joins TRBV2 and TRBJ2-7; D is possibly TRBD2 (5 bases). Germline CDR1 SNHLY, CDR2 FYNNEI. Trimming left V 6 bases short and J 0 bases short, with 9 bases between. CDR3 length equals 13 residues. The CDR3 protein is CASREADSYEQYF. The DNA of the CDR3 is TGTGCCAGCAGGGAGGCGGACTCCTACGAGCAGTACTTC.

CDR3 sequence (DNA): TGTGCCAGCAGCGGGCGGGTCTACGAGCAGTACTTC. Residues: CASSGRVYEQYF. The rearrangement joins TRBV2 to TRBJ2-7; the D gene is possibly TRBD2 (5 bases). V was cut by 6 bases and J by 3 bases, with 9 bases left in between. From germline, CDR1 is SNHLY and CDR2 FYNNEI. The CDR3 has 12 residues. The whole variable domain, filled in from reference TRBV2 and TRBJ2-7, reads EPEVTQTPSHQVTQMGQEVILRCVPISNHLYFYWYRQILGQKVEFLVSFYNNEISEKSEIFDDQFSVERPDGSNFTLKIRSTKLEDSAMYFCASSGRVYEQYFGPGTRLTVT.

The chain has TRBV28 and TRBJ1-1; TRBD1 aligns across 8 bases. The V gene's germline CDR1 is MDHEN and CDR2 SYDVKM. The V segment lost 3 bases and the J segment 5 bases; nucleotides outside the gene matches: 8. This CDR3 has 15 residues. The CDR3 here is CASSFPVTGGTEAFF. The CDR3 DNA reads TGTGCCAGCAGTTTCCCCGTCACAGGGGGGACTGAAGCTTTCTTT.

This sequence joins TRBV19 and TRBJ1-1, with TRBD1 as a possible D gene (5 bases). V lost 4 bases and J 8 bases, leaving 17 bases between the germline ends. The CDR3 contains 14 residues. Germline V gene data show CDR1 as LNHDA and CDR2 as SQIVND (reference sequence). This CDR3 is CASSNRDFLGEAFF. The DNA for the CDR3 is TGTGCCAGTAGTAACCGGGACTTCTTAGGGGAAGCTTTCTTT. The complete variable domain, with remaining parts taken from reference TRBV19 and TRBJ1-1, reads DGGITQSPKYLFRKEGQNVTLSCEQNLNHDAMYWYRQDPGQGLRLIYYSQIVNDFQKGDIAEGYSVSREKKESFPLTVTSAQKNPTAFYLCASSNRDFLGEAFFGQGTRLTVV.